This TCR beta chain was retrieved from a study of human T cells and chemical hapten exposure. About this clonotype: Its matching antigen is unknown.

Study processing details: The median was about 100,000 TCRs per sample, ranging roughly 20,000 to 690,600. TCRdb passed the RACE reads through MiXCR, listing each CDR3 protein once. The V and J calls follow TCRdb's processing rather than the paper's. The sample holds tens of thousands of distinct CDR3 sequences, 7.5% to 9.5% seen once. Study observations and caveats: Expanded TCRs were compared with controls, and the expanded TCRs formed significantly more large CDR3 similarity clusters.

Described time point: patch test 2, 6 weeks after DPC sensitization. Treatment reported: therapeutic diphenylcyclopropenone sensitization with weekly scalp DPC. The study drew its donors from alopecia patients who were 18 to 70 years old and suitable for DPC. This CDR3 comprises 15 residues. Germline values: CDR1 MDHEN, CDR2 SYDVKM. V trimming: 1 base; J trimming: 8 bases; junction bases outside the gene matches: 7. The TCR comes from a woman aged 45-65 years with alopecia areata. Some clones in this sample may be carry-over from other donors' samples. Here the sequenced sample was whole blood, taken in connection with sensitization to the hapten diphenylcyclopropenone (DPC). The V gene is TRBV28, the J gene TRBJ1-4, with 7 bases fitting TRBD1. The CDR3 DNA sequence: TGTGCCAGCAGTTTATCGGGACAGCCCACAGAAAAACTGTTTTTT. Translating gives CASSLSGQPTEKLFF.